A selection of T cell receptor beta chains follows, all from one sample in a study of blood T cell repertoires in COVID-19. TCRdb's table, derived via immunoSEQ multiplex PCR, lists solely in-frame clones and lacks some. This sample has roughly 150,000 clones, with approximately 90% found just once. Sample: peripheral blood. The origin of the receptors is a woman aged 40 to 50 with acute or convalescent COVID-19. The CDR3 runs from the conserved cysteine through the conserved F or W. A D gene is named only where the DNA matches it firmly. Clone sizes are given selectively: once, few, many, or a class where the clone is expanded.

DNA	CDR3	D	V	J	size
TGTGCCAGCAGCGCCCGGACAGCCGAGCCCGGCGCAGACACCATATATTTT	CASSARTAEPGADTIYF	-	TRBV13	TRBJ1-3	-
TGTGCCAGTAGTCACAGGAACAATCAGCCCCAGCATTTT	CASSHRNNQPQHF	-	TRBV19	TRBJ1-5	-
TGTGCCAGCAGCTTGGGGACTACCTACAATGAGCAGTTCTTC	CASSLGTTYNEQFF	-	TRBV5-4	TRBJ2-1	-
TGTGCCAGCAGCTTAGGTGGGAGGGCCGGAGAGACCCAGTACTTC	CASSLGGRAGETQYF	TRBD2	TRBV11-3	TRBJ2-5	-
TGTGCCAGCAGCTATGGAGTTGGGGGCAGGACCCAAGAGACCCAGTACTTC	CASSYGVGGRTQETQYF	-	TRBV7-2	TRBJ2-5	-
TGTGCCAGCAGCTTAAGGAGGGGCGGGTCTGGGACAGATACGCAGTATTTT	CASSLRRGGSGTDTQYF	-	TRBV7-2	TRBJ2-3	-
TGTGCCAGCAGTGAAGTCCAGGGTGTCCCCTACGAGCAGTACTTC	CASSEVQGVPYEQYF	-	TRBV2	TRBJ2-7	-
TGTGCCTGGAGCTCTAGCAATCAGCCCCAGCATTTT	CAWSSSNQPQHF	-	TRBV30	TRBJ1-5	-
TGTGCCAGCAGTGAAGCGAATTTCCAGGGACTAGCGGCCGCTCAAGAGACCCAGTACTTC	CASSEANFQGLAAAQETQYF	TRBD2	TRBV2	TRBJ2-5	-
TGTGCCAGCAGTGAACGAGGACAGGGAGAATACACAGATACGCAGTATTTT	CASSERGQGEYTDTQYF	TRBD1	TRBV6-1	TRBJ2-3	-
TGTGCCAGCAGCTTGACTAGCGGGAGTTTGTACGAGCAGTACTTC	CASSLTSGSLYEQYF	TRBD2	TRBV11-3	TRBJ2-7	once
TGCAGTGCTCGGGGTGGCGAGCAGTACTTC	CSARGGEQYF	-	TRBV20-1	TRBJ2-7	-
TGTGCCAGCAGTTTCCCGAACGAAAGGACAGCCTACGAGCAGTACTTC	CASSFPNERTAYEQYF	-	TRBV28	TRBJ2-7	-
TGTGCCAGCAGCCAAGAGGGACTCCCACGCAATGAGCAGTTCTTC	CASSQEGLPRNEQFF	-	TRBV3-1/TRBV3-2	TRBJ2-1	-
TGTGCCAGCAGCCAGTCTACGAGCCCGGGACAGCGCAATCAGCCCCAGCATTTT	CASSQSTSPGQRNQPQHF	TRBD1	TRBV5-4	TRBJ1-5	-
TGTGCCAGCAGCTTAGCCGGACAGATTGACACTGAAGCTTTCTTT	CASSLAGQIDTEAFF	-	TRBV7-6	TRBJ1-1	-
TGCGCCAGCAGCCTCGGACAGAGCACAGATACGCAGTATTTT	CASSLGQSTDTQYF	-	TRBV4-1	TRBJ2-3	-
TGTGCCAGCAGCCCAATTACTAGCGGGAGTGGCACCGGGGAGCTGTTTTTT	CASSPITSGSGTGELFF	TRBD2	TRBV5-4	TRBJ2-2	-
TGCGCCAGCAGCGTCTCGACAGAAGCCGCTGAAAAACTGTTTTTT	CASSVSTEAAEKLFF	-	TRBV5-1	TRBJ1-4	-
TGTGCCAGCAGCCAAGGGGCTTTGGGAGCGGGAGGTTACAATGAGCAGTTCTTC	CASSQGALGAGGYNEQFF	TRBD2	TRBV4-2	TRBJ2-1	-
TGTGCCAGCAGCTTACGACTAGCGGGAGAAAATACGCAGTATTTT	CASSLRLAGENTQYF	TRBD2	TRBV11-3	TRBJ2-3	-
TGTGCCAGCAGCTTAGAGGAGTACAATGAGCAGTTCTTC	CASSLEEYNEQFF	-	TRBV11-3	TRBJ2-1	-
TGTGCCAGCAGTTCACAGGGTAGCTCCTATAATTCACCCCTCCACTTT	CASSSQGSSYNSPLHF	-	TRBV27	TRBJ1-6	few
TGTGCCAGCAGCTCTAGCGGGAGGGTAGGCACCGGGGAGCTGTTTTTT	CASSSSGRVGTGELFF	TRBD2	TRBV7-3	TRBJ2-2	once